This is a list of T cell receptor beta chains from one sample in a study of CD8+ T cells in alopecia areata. Measured with immunoSEQ multiplex PCR; TCRdb has only the in-frame clones, and not every one. The sample holds about 220,000 clones, less than 75% seen once. Sequenced material: CD4+ T cells sorted from blood, taken at week 4, from a patient treated with tofacitinib. These receptor sequences come from a human donor with alopecia areata. Both conserved end residues are part of each CDR3. Clone size, where shown, is once, few, many, or a class for clones that have expanded.

clone size	V gene	J gene	CDR3 protein
once	TRBV4-1	TRBJ2-3	CASSPTGPASTDTQYF
.	TRBV7-9	TRBJ2-5	CATGGETQYF
.	TRBV2	TRBJ2-5	CASSGTATSREAQYF
.	TRBV29-1	TRBJ1-2	CSVDTHDRGYGYTF
once	TRBV5-6	TRBJ2-3	CASSFPTAGGRDTQYF
once	TRBV11-2	TRBJ2-5	CASSSEETQYF
.	TRBV5-1	TRBJ2-7	CASSLAAGPYEQYF
few	TRBV29-1	TRBJ2-3	CSVTKAGSADTQYF
many	TRBV30	TRBJ1-6	CAFRTGKNSPLHF
.	TRBV11-2	TRBJ2-5	CASSFRTGGAETQYF
few	TRBV29-1	TRBJ1-2	CSAERVNYGYTF
.	TRBV29-1	TRBJ2-7	CSVSLLVSGGAEQYF
.	TRBV30	TRBJ1-3	CAWIRNLISGNTIYF
few	TRBV29-1	TRBJ2-3	CSVGLGDTQYF
few	TRBV19	TRBJ1-2	CASSMLRGQVNYGYTF
few	TRBV14	TRBJ2-1	CASSRRLAGGNEQFF
.	TRBV29-1	TRBJ2-2	CSVSNRASNTGELFF
few	TRBV29-1	TRBJ2-7	CSTRGPHYEQYF
few	TRBV2	TRBJ1-2	CASSRPAGRQGYTF
.	TRBV30	TRBJ2-6	CAWSPGVSGANVLTF
.	TRBV27	TRBJ1-2	CASRRTGQTFYGYTF
once	TRBV4-1	TRBJ2-5	CASSQDPLQTQYF
once	TRBV30	TRBJ2-7	CAWSGGFESQYF
.	TRBV7-8	TRBJ2-5	CASSQMATQETQYF
.	TRBV5-1	TRBJ1-6	CASSLGQVGNSPLHF
.	TRBV29-1	TRBJ2-3	CPSDRADTQYF
.	TRBV7-2	TRBJ2-3	CASSLKAGGTDTQYF
.	TRBV11-3	TRBJ2-1	CASSVRDSSYNEQFF
few	TRBV2	TRBJ2-1	CASRQGQGGYNEQFF
.	TRBV7-9	TRBJ2-3	CASSASGGNTQYF
.	TRBV29-1	TRBJ2-1	CSVDRQGVRNEQFF
.	TRBV4-3	TRBJ2-2	CASSPNLNTGTLTGELFF
.	TRBV6-1	TRBJ2-7	CASSLIREQYF
.	TRBV30	TRBJ1-4	CAWSTGGGFGEKLFF
.	TRBV23-1	TRBJ2-5	CATISTGKIETQYF